A selection of T cell receptor beta chains follows, all from one sample in a study of lymphopenia after photon versus proton radiotherapy. Produced via immunoSEQ multiplex PCR; TCRdb's table is partial and in-frame only. The sample holds around 18,000 clones; about 85% are singletons and the top ten take more than 8.5%. The sample was peripheral blood, taken from a patient treated with proton-based radiotherapy. Source of these receptors: a man between 65 and 85 years old with pancreatic cancer. The CDR3 runs from the conserved cysteine through the conserved F or W. D genes are given only for firm matches. Expanded clones get a size class; other rows say once, few or many, or leave the size out.

>TRBJ2-3|TRBV5-1|.|.
TGCGCCAGCAGCTTCGGCGGTCTCACAGATACGCAGTATTTT
CASSFGGLTDTQYF
>TRBJ2-5|TRBV23-1|.|.
TGCGCCAGCAGTGGACTACAGGGACCGGAGACCCAGTACTTC
CASSGLQGPETQYF
>TRBJ1-1|TRBV30|.|once
TGTGCCTGGCGGCTAAATATGAGGACCGCTGAAGCTTTCTTT
CAWRLNMRTAEAFF
>TRBJ2-7|TRBV11-3|TRBD1|once
TGTGCCAGCAGCTTAGTGTTGGGCCCAACGGACAGGGTCACCTACGAGCAGTACTTC
CASSLVLGPTDRVTYEQYF
>TRBJ1-2|TRBV30|TRBD1|.
TGTGCCTGGAGTAGGGACAGGGGTCCATATGGCTACACCTTC
CAWSRDRGPYGYTF
>TRBJ2-1|TRBV14|TRBD2|.
TGTGCCAGCAGCCAAGATTGGAACCTAGCGGGAGCCGGAAGTGAGCAGTTCTTC
CASSQDWNLAGAGSEQFF
>TRBJ1-1|TRBV29-1|.|.
TGCAGCGTTGGAGGGGGCACTGAAGCTTTCTTT
CSVGGGTEAFF
>TRBJ2-1|TRBV9|.|medium-sized
TGTGCCAGCAGCGTAGCTTCAGGGAATGAGCAGTTCTTC
CASSVASGNEQFF
>TRBJ1-2|TRBV18|TRBD1|.
TGTGCCAGCTCACCGCCAGGGGGATTAGGCTACACCTTC
CASSPPGGLGYTF
>TRBJ2-2|TRBV19|.|.
TGTGCCAGTAGTAAAATGACATCGAACACCGGGGAGCTGTTTTTT
CASSKMTSNTGELFF
>TRBJ2-5|TRBV9|.|.
TGTGCCAGCAGCCGATCAGGGGTGGAGGGACAAGAGACCCAGTACTTC
CASSRSGVEGQETQYF
>TRBJ2-7|TRBV30|.|.
TGTGCCTGGAGTGTCTCGGGGGAGCAGTACTTC
CAWSVSGEQYF
>TRBJ1-1|TRBV5-6|.|.
TGTGCCAGCAGCCCACCACAGGCCCCCGAGAAAGCTTTCTTT
CASSPPQAPEKAFF
>TRBJ1-5|TRBV6-5|.|.
TGTGCCAGCAGTTCTCAGTATAGCAATCAGCCCCAGCATTTT
CASSSQYSNQPQHF
>TRBJ2-2|TRBV5-1|.|once
TGCGCCAGCACTCTTCGGGGGAGGAACACCGGGGAGCTGTTTTTT
CASTLRGRNTGELFF
>TRBJ2-1|TRBV4-1|TRBD2|.
TGCGCCAGCAGAGACTTGACTAGCGGGAGAAATGAGCAGTTCTTC
CASRDLTSGRNEQFF
>TRBJ2-1|TRBV9|TRBD2|.
TGTGCCAGCAGCGAACTAGCGCCACGGGCCAATGAGCAGTTCTTC
CASSELAPRANEQFF
>TRBJ1-2|TRBV30|TRBD1|once
TGTGCCTGGAGTGTACAGGGGATTAAAGCCTATGGCTACACCTTC
CAWSVQGIKAYGYTF
>TRBJ2-3|TRBV9|TRBD2|.
TGTGCCAGCAGCGTAGGAGCGGGAGGCACAGATACGCAGTATTTT
CASSVGAGGTDTQYF
>TRBJ2-7|TRBV6-1|TRBD2|.
TGTGCCAGCAGACTAGCGGGAGTCTATTACGAGCAGTACTTC
CASRLAGVYYEQYF
>TRBJ1-5|TRBV7-9|.|.
TGTGCCAGCAGCTTGGGAGGGAATAGCAATCAGCCCCAGCATTTT
CASSLGGNSNQPQHF
>TRBJ1-3|TRBV6-6|.|.
TGTGCCAGCAGTGTAAGCAGGGAAAACACCATATATTTT
CASSVSRENTIYF
>TRBJ1-5|TRBV7-8|.|.
TGTGCCAGCAGCTTAGCCAGGACAGATCAGCCCCAGCATTTT
CASSLARTDQPQHF
>TRBJ1-4|TRBV19|.|.
TGTGCCAGTCGTATAAGGGACACTAATGAAAAACTGTTTTTT
CASRIRDTNEKLFF
>TRBJ2-7|TRBV2|.|.
TGTGCCAGCAGTGCGGCTGAAGCCTACGAGCAGTACTTC
CASSAAEAYEQYF
>TRBJ2-7|TRBV21-1|.|.
TGTGCCAGCATCTACGGGATCCCCTACGAGCAGTACTTC
CASIYGIPYEQYF
>TRBJ1-3|TRBV14|.|.
TGTGCCAGCAGCCTTCAAGGAAACACCATATATTTT
CASSLQGNTIYF
>TRBJ1-2|TRBV30|.|few
TGTGCCTGGAGTAACGGTTTCGATTTTAACTATGGCTACACCTTC
CAWSNGFDFNYGYTF
>TRBJ1-1|TRBV7-2|.|.
TGTGCCAGCAGCTTAGTTGGGACTAGAGGCACTGAAGCTTTCTTT
CASSLVGTRGTEAFF
>TRBJ1-5|TRBV29-1|.|.
TGCAGCGTTGGTGTGGGTAATCAGCCCCAGCATTTT
CSVGVGNQPQHF
>TRBJ1-4|TRBV5-8|.|.
TGTGCCAGCAGCCAAGGGCTAGGCCCGATGGGTAATGAAAAACTGTTTTTT
CASSQGLGPMGNEKLFF
>TRBJ1-1|TRBV5-5|.|.
TGTGCCAGCAGGTTCGAGATGAACACTGAAGCTTTCTTT
CASRFEMNTEAFF
>TRBJ2-3|TRBV9|TRBD1|.
TGTGCCAGCAGCTTCGCCGGGACAGGTTCTACCGGGGATACGCAGTATTTT
CASSFAGTGSTGDTQYF
>TRBJ1-3|TRBV10-1|.|.
TGCGCCAGCAGTACCAACTCTGGAAACACCATATATTTT
CASSTNSGNTIYF
>TRBJ2-2|TRBV9|.|.
TGTGCCAGCAGCCGGCCCCCCGGGTCAGGGGACTTCACCGGGGAGCTGTTTTTT
CASSRPPGSGDFTGELFF
>TRBJ1-4|TRBV27|.|.
TGTGCCAGCAGTTTAGATGCAACTAATGAAAAACTGTTTTTT
CASSLDATNEKLFF
>TRBJ1-2|TRBV7-9|.|.
TGTGCCAGCAGCTTGGACAGTAACTATGGCTACACCTTC
CASSLDSNYGYTF
>TRBJ2-1|TRBV18|.|.
TGTGCCAGCTCACCACCGGACAATGAGCAGTTCTTC
CASSPPDNEQFF
>TRBJ2-3|TRBV5-4|TRBD1|.
TGTGCCAGCTGGATAACAGGGGGTAGCACAGATACGCAGTATTTT
CASWITGGSTDTQYF
>TRBJ2-7|TRBV12-5|TRBD1|.
TGTGCTAGTGGTTTGCTCGGGACAGGGGGCCACGAGCAGTACTTC
CASGLLGTGGHEQYF
>TRBJ2-7|TRBV19|.|.
TGTGCCAGTAGTCGACGGGGAGAGGGGTACGAGCAGTACTTC
CASSRRGEGYEQYF
>TRBJ1-5|TRBV7-8|TRBD1|once
TGTGCCAGCAGCTCAGCTGGACAGGGGAATCAGCCCCAGCATTTT
CASSSAGQGNQPQHF
>TRBJ2-3|TRBV11-3|TRBD2|.
TGTGCCAGCAATGCGGGACTAGCCGCAGATACGCAGTATTTT
CASNAGLAADTQYF
>TRBJ2-7|TRBV5-8|.|.
TGTGCCAGCAGAGCCCGGGGCCGCTACGAGCAGTACTTC
CASRARGRYEQYF
>TRBJ2-7|TRBV5-1|.|.
TGCGCCAGCAGCTTCGACAACGGACCCGAGCAGTACTTC
CASSFDNGPEQYF
>TRBJ2-7|TRBV19|TRBD1|.
TGTGCCAGTAGCGTGACAGGGCACGAGCAGTACTTC
CASSVTGHEQYF
>TRBJ2-2|TRBV7-9|.|.
TGTGCCAGCAGCTTACTGGGGGGTCCGAACACCGGGGAGCTGTTTTTT
CASSLLGGPNTGELFF